This T cell receptor (beta chain) emerged from a study of regulatory T cells in long-lasting Graves disease. V was shortened by 3 bases and J by 3 bases, with 12 bases between the two germline ends. The CDR3 spans 14 residues. Per germline, CDR1 KGHSH and CDR2 LQKENI. In building TCR beta libraries, iRepertoire HTBI primers were used together with Arm-PCR of CDR3 regions. TCRdb analysed the multiplex PCR reads with MiXCR anew, one entry per CDR3 protein. The sample carries a few hundred thousand distinct CDR3 sequences, around 16% recorded once. A note on this clonotype: Its specificity is not known.

Study-level results: When disease was persistent, TRBV28, TRBJ1-2 and TRBJ2-5 were the favored segments.

Time point: newly diagnosed GD, antithyroid drugs for less than 3 months. The TCR library was prepared using RNA isolated from PBMCs. This receptor was taken from a female donor with Graves disease. Specimen: peripheral blood mononuclear cells (PBMCs), collected at new diagnosis, from a patient treated with antithyroid drugs. The rearrangement links TRBV18 to TRBJ2-7; D is uncertain. The CDR3 DNA reads TGTGCCAGCTCACCTCTGGCAGGCTACTACGAGCAGTACTTC. This translates into CASSPLAGYYEQYF.